A selection of T cell receptor beta chains follows, all from one sample in a study of early T cells in non-severe SARS-CoV-2 infection. TCRdb processed the 5' RACE reads anew with MiXCR; each CDR3 protein has one entry. Of fewer than 80,000 distinct CDR3 sequences listed, 9.5% are singletons. Sequenced: whole blood. These receptors originate from an adult who was a healthcare worker with PCR-confirmed SARS-CoV-2 infection or an uninfected control (not recorded which). Both conserved end residues are part of each CDR3. Fields, in order: D gene, V gene, clone size, J gene, CDR3 length, CDR3 DNA, CDR3 protein. A D gene is named only where the DNA matches it firmly. Clone size is stated in some rows and not others, as once, few, many or a class when expanded.

D gene: NA
V gene: TRBV20-1
clone size: many
J gene: TRBJ2-2
CDR3 length: 15
CDR3 DNA: TGCAGTGCTCGCGACGTGAGTTCGAACACCGGGGAGCTGTTTTTT
CDR3 protein: CSARDVSSNTGELFF

D gene: TRBD2
V gene: TRBV12-3/TRBV12-4
clone size: NA
J gene: TRBJ2-3
CDR3 length: 15
CDR3 DNA: TGTGCCAGCAGTTTGTGGCGGGAGTATCTAGATACGCAGTATTTT
CDR3 protein: CASSLWREYLDTQYF

D gene: NA
V gene: TRBV7-2
clone size: NA
J gene: TRBJ1-5
CDR3 length: 12
CDR3 DNA: TGTGCCAGCAGCTTCCAGGGACAGCCCCAGCATTTT
CDR3 protein: CASSFQGQPQHF

D gene: NA
V gene: TRBV6-6
clone size: NA
J gene: TRBJ2-3
CDR3 length: 14
CDR3 DNA: TGTGCCAGCACAGCGAGCGGGAGCACAGATACGCAGTATTTT
CDR3 protein: CASTASGSTDTQYF

D gene: NA
V gene: TRBV11-2
clone size: many
J gene: TRBJ1-1
CDR3 length: 12
CDR3 DNA: TGTGCCAGCAGCTTACGGGGGCTTGAAGCTTTCTTT
CDR3 protein: CASSLRGLEAFF

D gene: TRBD1
V gene: TRBV14
clone size: NA
J gene: TRBJ2-3
CDR3 length: 13
CDR3 DNA: TGTGCCAGCAGCCAACGTGAGGAGACAGGGCGGTATTTT
CDR3 protein: CASSQREETGRYF

D gene: NA
V gene: TRBV20-1
clone size: many
J gene: TRBJ2-7
CDR3 length: 14
CDR3 DNA: TGCAGTGCTAGAACTCGGGAGATAGCCTACGAGCAGTACTTC
CDR3 protein: CSARTREIAYEQYF

D gene: TRBD2
V gene: TRBV12-3/TRBV12-4
clone size: NA
J gene: TRBJ2-3
CDR3 length: 18
CDR3 DNA: TGTGCCAGCAGTACCCCCTGGGGACTTGCGGGAGACCCAGATACGCAGTATTTT
CDR3 protein: CASSTPWGLAGDPDTQYF

D gene: NA
V gene: TRBV19
clone size: NA
J gene: TRBJ1-5
CDR3 length: 14
CDR3 DNA: TGTGCCAGTACCCCGGGGGGGATTCGTCAGCCCCAGCATTTT
CDR3 protein: CASTPGGIRQPQHF

D gene: NA
V gene: TRBV7-2
clone size: many
J gene: TRBJ1-1
CDR3 length: 12
CDR3 DNA: TGTGCCAGCAGCCCGGACAGAACCCTGACTTTCTTT
CDR3 protein: CASSPDRTLTFF